Sequencing of this T cell receptor beta chain was carried out in a study of blood T cells in healthy people across ages. Overall study results and limits: Naive CD4+ cell counts and diversity both ran higher in long-lived than in aged donors. Naive T cell percentage showed a strong correlation with TCR beta diversity.

About this clonotype itself: As yet, its antigen is unknown.

Collection of 7.5 to 10 milliliters of peripheral blood was performed for each donor. PCR was performed a second time for roughly 7 to 11 cycles using a sample-barcoded 5' primer and a J-beta primer mix. Sequencing of every sample gave 3 million or more CDR3-containing paired-end reads. One entry per CDR3 protein results from TCRdb running MiXCR on the 5' RACE reads. The sample holds approximately 810,000 distinct CDR3 sequences, 35% to 40% seen once. Germline CDR1 reads MNHEY; CDR2 reads SVGEGT. Losses at the gene ends were 4 bases for V and 1 base for J; bases not matched to a gene: 6. The CDR3 is made up of 15 amino acids.

This receptor was identified in a man younger than 35 in good health. Sequencing input: blood. The V gene is TRBV6-2 or TRBV6-3, the J gene TRBJ2-5; 7 nucleotides match TRBD2. CDR3 loop: CASSLLSGGQETQYF. CDR3 nucleotides: TGTGCCAGCAGTTTACTATCGGGGGGCCAAGAGACCCAGTACTTC.